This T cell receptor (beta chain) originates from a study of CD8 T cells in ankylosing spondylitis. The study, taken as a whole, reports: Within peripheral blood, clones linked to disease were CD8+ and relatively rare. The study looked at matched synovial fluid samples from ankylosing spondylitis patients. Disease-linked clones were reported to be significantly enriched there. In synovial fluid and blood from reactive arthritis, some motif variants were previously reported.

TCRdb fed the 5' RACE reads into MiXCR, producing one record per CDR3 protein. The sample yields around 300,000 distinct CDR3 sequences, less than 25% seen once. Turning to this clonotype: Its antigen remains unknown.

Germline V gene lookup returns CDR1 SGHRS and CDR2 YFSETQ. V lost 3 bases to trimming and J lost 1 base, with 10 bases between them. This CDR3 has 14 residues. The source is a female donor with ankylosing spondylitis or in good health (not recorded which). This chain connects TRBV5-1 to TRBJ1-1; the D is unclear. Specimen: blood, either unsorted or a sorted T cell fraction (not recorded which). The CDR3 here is CASSSTWGNTEAFF. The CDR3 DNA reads TGCGCCAGCAGCTCTACTTGGGGGAACACTGAAGCTTTCTTT.